Below are 18 T cell receptor beta chains sequenced from a single sample in a study of blood T cell repertoires in COVID-19. TCRdb keeps only in-frame clones here, not all; method: immunoSEQ multiplex PCR. The table shows around 120,000 clones, with almost 85% occurring only once. Sequenced input: peripheral blood. All receptors derive from a man in his 70s with active or convalescent COVID-19.

There are a few counts of this clone. The chain combines TRBV6-4 with TRBJ1-5, with a possible D match to TRBD1 (5 bases). V lost 3 bases to trimming and J lost 6 bases, with 9 bases between them. Germline V CDR1 and CDR2: MRHNA, SNTAGT. This CDR3 has 13 residues. The CDR3 reads CASSEGEGQPQHF. Written as DNA, the CDR3 is TGTGCCAGCAGTGAAGGGGAGGGTCAGCCCCAGCATTTT.

V usage is TRBV5-1 and J usage is TRBJ2-5, with a tentative D call TRBD1 (6 bases). Per germline, CDR1 SGHRS and CDR2 YFSETQ. Trimming shortened V by 3 bases and J by 5 bases, and 17 bases separated the two germline ends. The CDR3 spans 15 residues. For the CDR3, the DNA is TGCGCCAGCAGCTCAACCGGGACACCTGGGGAGACCCAGTACTTC. It is translated as CASSSTGTPGETQYF. Variable domain in full (rest from reference TRBV5-1 and TRBJ2-5): KAGVTQTPRYLIKTRGQQVTLSCSPISGHRSVSWYQQTPGQGLQFLFEYFSETQRNKGNFPGRFSGRQFSNSRSEMNVSTLELGDSALYLCASSSTGTPGETQYFGPGTRLLVL.

This clone was detected a few times. V usage is TRBV5-6 and J usage is TRBJ1-2; TRBD1 matches at 7 bases. Germline assignment: CDR1 SGHDT and CDR2 YYEEEE. The CDR3 is made up of 14 amino acids. The V segment lost 4 bases and the J segment 5 bases; nucleotides outside the gene matches: 8. CDR3: CASSLRTGSYGYTF. For the CDR3, the DNA is TGTGCCAGCAGCCTCAGGACAGGTTCTTATGGCTACACCTTC.

The chain has TRBV5-1 and TRBJ1-2, with 12 bases that match TRBD1. V was pared by 2 bases and J by 8 bases, with 7 bases of the junction left unmatched. The CDR3 is 15 amino acids. CDR1 and CDR2 (germline): SGHRS, YFSETQ. The CDR3 DNA reads as TGCGCCAGCAGCTTCGGGACAGGGGGCGCGAAGGGCTACACCTTC. Protein sequence: CASSFGTGGAKGYTF.

The chain uses TRBV7-3 and TRBJ1-1; the D gene is possibly TRBD1 (6 bases). The germline V gene has CDR1 SGHTA and CDR2 FQGTGA. This CDR3 is built from 13 residues. Trimming pared 5 bases from V and 2 bases from J, leaving 9 bases between. The CDR3 coding sequence is TGTGCCAGCAGCAGGACAGTCAACACTGAAGCTTTCTTT. It is translated as CASSRTVNTEAFF.

V usage is TRBV4-1 and J usage is TRBJ2-7; 10 positions match TRBD1. This CDR3 spans 16 amino acids. V gave up 3 bases and J gave up 7 bases; unmatched junction bases: 12. Germline V gene lookup returns CDR1 MGHRA and CDR2 YSYEKL. The DNA for the CDR3 is TGCGCCAGCAGCCAGGCTTGGGGGACAGGGGTGTGGGAGCAGTACTTC. Amino acids: CASSQAWGTGVWEQYF.

This sequence joins TRBV11-1 and TRBJ1-3; 8 positions match TRBD1. The V segment lost 8 bases and the J segment 2 bases; nucleotides outside the gene matches: 2. Germline V gives CDR1 SGHAT, CDR2 FQDESV (reference sequence). This CDR3 is built from 13 residues. The CDR3 loop reads CASGQGTGNTIYF. In DNA form, the CDR3 reads TGTGCCAGCGGACAGGGAACTGGAAACACCATATATTTT.

V usage is TRBV27 and J usage is TRBJ1-2, with D maybe TRBD1 (5 bases). The CDR3 spans 14 residues. Deletions cut 3 bases from V and 2 bases from J, with 10 bases between. Germline V CDR1 and CDR2: MNHEY, SMNVEV (reference sequence). The CDR3 DNA sequence: TGTGCCAGCAGTTTCACGGGGGGGAACTATGGCTACACCTTC. Amino acid sequence: CASSFTGGNYGYTF.

This rearrangement joins TRBV12-5 to TRBJ2-2; 7 nucleotides line up with TRBD2. Germline CDR1 reads LGHNT; CDR2 reads FRNRAP. V was pared by 0 bases and J by 6 bases, with 10 bases of the junction left unmatched. The CDR3 spans 17 residues. CDR3 nucleotides: TGTGCTAGTGGTTTGGTACCCCTCATGGCGGGAGCCGGGGAGCTGTTTTTT. Protein sequence: CASGLVPLMAGAGELFF.

The chain combines TRBV7-3 with TRBJ2-1; a weak D match, TRBD1 (6 bases). Germline V gene sequence: CDR1 SGHTA, CDR2 FQGTGA. V lost 5 bases and J 6 bases, leaving 17 bases between the germline ends. The CDR3 runs to 15 residues. The CDR3 here is CASSKRGQGANEQFF. DNA for the CDR3: TGTGCCAGCAGCAAACGGGGACAAGGGGCCAATGAGCAGTTCTTC. Using reference TRBV7-3 and TRBJ2-1 for the parts outside the CDR3, the full variable domain is GAGVSQTPSNKVTEKGKYVELRCDPISGHTALYWYRQSLGQGPEFLIYFQGTGAADDSGLPNDRFFAVRPEGSVSTLKIQRTERGDSAVYLCASSKRGQGANEQFFGPGTRLTVL.

In this sample, this clone turned up a few times. The chain joins TRBV6-6 to TRBJ2-7, with TRBD1 matching 8 bases. There are 14 residues in the CDR3. Germline-derived CDR1 and CDR2 are MNHNY and SVGAGI (reference sequence). J lost 3 bases, V lost 2 bases, and 3 bases had no gene match. The CDR3 sequence is CASSYTQGGYEQYF. The CDR3 nucleotides are TGTGCCAGCAGTTACACACAGGGGGGCTACGAGCAGTACTTC.

The V and J genes are TRBV5-6 and TRBJ2-7, with no clear D. Trimming shortened V by 0 bases and J by 6 bases, and 16 bases separated the two germline ends. The germline V gene encodes CDR1 SGHDT and CDR2 YYEEEE. This CDR3 region has 15 residues. Here the CDR3 DNA reads TGTGCCAGCAGCTTGGTAGGCAGTCTAGGTCGCGAGCAGTACTTC. Protein product: CASSLVGSLGREQYF.

This rearrangement joins TRBV5-1 to TRBJ1-1, with D perhaps TRBD1 (5 bases). V was shortened by 3 bases and J by 0 bases, with 15 bases between the two germline ends. This CDR3 spans 16 amino acids. CDR1 and CDR2 (germline): SGHRS, YFSETQ. CDR3 nucleotides: TGCGCCAGCAGCTCGTCTGGGGCGGGGGTGAACACTGAAGCTTTCTTT. Its translation: CASSSSGAGVNTEAFF. Using reference TRBV5-1 and TRBJ1-1 for the parts outside the CDR3, the full variable domain is KAGVTQTPRYLIKTRGQQVTLSCSPISGHRSVSWYQQTPGQGLQFLFEYFSETQRNKGNFPGRFSGRQFSNSRSEMNVSTLELGDSALYLCASSSSGAGVNTEAFFGQGTRLTVV.

This clone was detected a few times. The J gene is TRBJ1-1, the V gene TRBV11-3; D remains unclear. Germline-derived CDR1 and CDR2 are SGHNT and YENEEA. The CDR3 spans 13 residues. The V gene lost 5 bases and the J gene lost 1 base, with 8 bases spanning the gap. The CDR3 reads CASSPRGNTEAFF. DNA for the CDR3: TGTGCCAGCAGCCCACGGGGGAACACTGAAGCTTTCTTT.

This chain uses TRBV14 with TRBJ2-5; 12 bases agree with TRBD1. Germline assignment: CDR1 SGHDN and CDR2 FVKESK. Trimming at V came to 2 bases and at J to 5 bases, leaving 12 bases not matched to a gene. CDR3 length: 18 amino acids. CDR3 DNA sequence: TGTGCCAGCAGCCAAAGGGTCGGGACAGGGGGCCCTCCTGAGACCCAGTACTTC. This encodes CASSQRVGTGGPPETQYF.

The J gene is TRBJ2-2, the V gene TRBV5-6, with a possible D match to TRBD2 (6 bases). The germline V gene has CDR1 SGHDT and CDR2 YYEEEE. CDR3 size: 16 residues. V gave up 4 bases and J gave up 7 bases, with 20 bases separating them. CDR3 sequence (DNA): TGTGCCAGCAGCCCGTGGCCCCTCGCGGGGTACGGGGAGCTGTTTTTT. Its protein is CASSPWPLAGYGELFF.

The chain has TRBV2 and TRBJ2-3, with 14 positions matching TRBD2. The CDR3 is 15 residues long. The trim removed 4 bases at V and 6 bases at J, leaving 3 bases unmatched. Germline CDR1 and CDR2: SNHLY and FYNNEI. For the CDR3, the DNA is TGTGCCAGCAGTGTGGGACTAGCGGGAGTCGATACGCAGTATTTT. It specifies CASSVGLAGVDTQYF.

This clone was seen a handful of times. This chain connects TRBV5-6 to TRBJ1-5, with 7 bases aligning to TRBD1. The germline CDR1 and CDR2 sequences are SGHDT and YYEEEE. The V segment lost 4 bases and the J segment 3 bases; nucleotides outside the gene matches: 7. The CDR3 contains 15 residues. This CDR3 is CASSAGQTNNQPQHF. Written as DNA, the CDR3 is TGTGCCAGCAGCGCGGGACAGACGAACAATCAGCCCCAGCATTTT.